A single sample gave rise to the 20 T cell receptor beta chains below, sequenced in a study of prognosis after radiotherapy for stage I lung cancer. Starting from genomic DNA, TCR beta CDR3 was amplified through two-round multiplex PCR. Each TRBV and TRBJ gene had its own primer in the first PCR round. TCRdb redid the calling of the multiplex PCR reads with MiXCR, one entry per CDR3 protein. The sample records about 51,000 distinct CDR3 sequences, about 32% being singletons. The specimen comprised PBMCs, sampled before or after stereotactic body radiation therapy (not recorded which). Receptors were obtained from a donor aged 50 or older with non-small cell lung cancer.

The V call is TRBV6-1, the J call TRBJ1-6; 9 bases line up with TRBD1. The CDR3 extends over 16 amino acids. V dropped 6 bases and J dropped 4; count of bases not matched to a gene: 7. Germline lookup yields CDR1 MNHNS and CDR2 SASEGT. CDR3 sequence (DNA): TGTGCCAGCAGCCCGACCGGGACAGGGTATAATTCACCCCTCCACTTT. Protein sequence: CASSPTGTGYNSPLHF.

The J gene is TRBJ2-3, the V gene TRBV5-4, with D possibly matching TRBD1 (6 bases). This CDR3 contains 13 residues. The V gene's germline CDR1 is SGHNT and CDR2 YYREEE (reference sequence). V was pared by 3 bases and J by 7 bases, with 12 bases between. CDR3 loop: CASSSTGTHTQYF. CDR3 nucleotides: TGTGCCAGCAGCTCCACAGGGACACATACGCAGTATTTT.

On this clonotype itself: A much larger clonotype is one base distant, so this may be a read error. The chain couples TRBV18 to TRBJ2-5, with D unclear. CDR1 and CDR2 from the germline V gene are KGHSH and LQKENI. The CDR3 has 12 residues. V lost 10 bases and J lost 0, with 9 bases in between. The CDR3 region has the DNA TGTGCCAACTCCCAGTACCAAGAGACCCAGTACTTC. Translating it yields CANSQYQETQYF.

In this sample, this clonotype turned up many times. The DNA for the CDR3 is TGTGCCAGCAGCCCCGGGGCGGGTGCGGTGCAGTATTTT. This gives the protein CASSPGAGAVQYF. V usage is TRBV6-1 and J usage is TRBJ2-3; D possibly uses TRBD1 or TRBD2 (5 bases each). Germline loops: CDR1 MNHNS, CDR2 SASEGT. The CDR3 has 13 residues. V shed 6 bases and J shed 11 bases, with 18 bases lying between them.

CDR3: CATKTRGKSYEQYF. CDR3 coding DNA: TGTGCCACCAAGACTAGAGGGAAGTCCTACGAGCAGTACTTC. The V call is TRBV5-4, the J call TRBJ2-7, with D tentatively TRBD2 (6 bases). CDR3 length equals 14 residues. The V and J ends lost 9 bases and 1 base respectively, with 17 bases between them. Germline V lookup: CDR1 SGHNT, CDR2 YYREEE (reference sequence).

This clonotype has a handful of counts. This chain connects TRBV5-5 to TRBJ2-5, with D perhaps given as TRBD1 or TRBD2 (5 bases each). V lost 4 bases, J lost 4 bases, and 8 bases lay in between. CDR1 and CDR2 from the germline V gene are SGHKS and YYEKEE (reference sequence). The CDR3 length is 12 residues. The CDR3 spells CASSRDVETQYF. CDR3 coding DNA: TGTGCCAGCAGCCGGGACGTAGAGACCCAGTACTTC.

This clonotype came up many times. The chain employs TRBV28 and TRBJ2-4, with D hard to call. The ends were cut back, 6 bases at V and 0 bases at J, with 9 bases in the middle. CDR3 size: 14 residues. CDR1 and CDR2 (germline): MDHEN, SYDVKM. The CDR3 here is CASRIGSAKNIQYF. The CDR3 coding sequence is TGTGCCAGCAGGATCGGTTCAGCCAAAAACATTCAGTACTTC.

The chain has TRBV27 and TRBJ2-7; D call uncertain. Per the germline V gene, CDR1 is MNHEY and CDR2 is SMNVEV (reference sequence). The CDR3 is 13 residues long. Trimming cost V 4 bases and J 4 bases, with 11 bases left between them. CDR3 nucleotides: TGTGCCAGCAGTTACGGCCTGACATACGAGCAGTACTTC. The encoded protein is CASSYGLTYEQYF.

This clonotype has a single count. An end of the junction differs from the germline gene, which may be a read error. The chain links TRBV7-9 to TRBJ2-7, with 7 bases identical to TRBD2. This CDR3 contains 12 residues. Germline loops: CDR1 SEHNR, CDR2 FQNEAQ (reference sequence). CDR3 DNA: TGTGCCACCAGCACGGGGGGCTACGAGCAGTACTTC. Translation gives CATSTGGYEQYF.

This clonotype was seen repeatedly, ten times or more. The chain recombines TRBV5-6 with TRBJ2-1; 8 bases map to TRBD1. The CDR3 runs 14 residues. J lost 4 bases, V lost 3 bases, and 3 bases had no gene match. Germline V lookup: CDR1 SGHDT, CDR2 YYEEEE. The chain's CDR3 is CASSSTGDYNEQFF. The CDR3 nucleotides read TGTGCCAGCAGCTCGACAGGGGATTACAATGAGCAGTTCTTC.

The V call is TRBV11-2, the J call TRBJ2-3, with 15 bases that match TRBD2. Unmatched junction bases numbered 9, after V lost 0 bases and J lost 5 bases. Per the germline V gene, CDR1 is SGHAT and CDR2 is FQNNGV. The CDR3 covers 19 residues. CDR3 residues: CASSLDRTSGRAEVDTQYF. CDR3 sequence (DNA): TGTGCCAGCAGCTTAGATAGGACTAGCGGGAGGGCCGAGGTAGATACGCAGTATTTT. The full variable domain, completed using reference TRBV11-2 and TRBJ2-3, is EAGVAQSPRYKIIEKRQSVAFWCNPISGHATLYWYQQILGQGPKLLIQFQNNGVVDDSQLPKDRFSAERLKGVDSTLKIQPAKLEDSAVYLCASSLDRTSGRAEVDTQYFGPGTRLTVL.

Comments on this clonotype: A far larger clone differs by one base, so this is likely a read error. The chain carries TRBV7-2 and TRBJ1-5; the match to TRBD1 covers 7 bases. Germline lookup yields CDR1 SGHTA and CDR2 FQGNSA. The CDR3 spans 16 residues. Trimming at V came to 7 bases and at J to 7 bases, leaving 16 bases not matched to a gene. This chain's CDR3 is CASIPQGRSAGQPQHF. The CDR3 nucleotides read TGTGCCAGCATCCCACAGGGGCGCAGCGCGGGGCAGCCCCAGCATTTT.

Note on this clonotype: This may stem from a read error, because a much larger clone lies one nucleotide away. The chain recombines TRBV25-1 with TRBJ1-4; possibly TRBD1 for D (5 bases). CDR1 is MGHDK, CDR2 SYGVNS, per germline. The CDR3 consists of 15 residues. The CDR3 spells CAISEGRATNEKLFF. CDR3 DNA: TGTGCCATCAGTGAGGGGAGGGCTACTAATGAAAAACTGTTTTTT.

This clonotype was counted many times. The chain is built from TRBV28 and TRBJ2-7, with 10 nucleotides matching TRBD2. V dropped 3 bases and J dropped 5; count of bases not matched to a gene: 19. The CDR3 contains 19 residues. Germline V gene lookup returns CDR1 MDHEN and CDR2 SYDVKM. CDR3 residues: CASSFNRGWTSGSGHEQYF. CDR3 in DNA: TGTGCCAGCAGTTTTAACAGGGGGTGGACTAGCGGTTCCGGACACGAGCAGTACTTC.

This clonotype occurred many times. The V gene is TRBV20-1, the J gene TRBJ2-7, with 10 positions matching TRBD2. With V trimmed by 3 bases and J by 6 bases, 5 bases remained unmatched. CDR1 and CDR2 from the germline V gene are DFQATT and SNEGSKA (reference sequence). The CDR3 runs to 13 residues. Here the CDR3 DNA reads TGCAGTGCTAGTTCTAGCGGGAGCGGCGAGCAGTACTTC. Translating gives CSASSSGSGEQYF.

Points on this clonotype: Given a much more abundant clone one base away, this may be a read error. J is TRBJ2-3 and V is TRBV6-1; 10 positions agree with TRBD1. CDR3 length: 16 residues. Germline CDR1 is MNHNS and CDR2 is SASEGT. CDR3 amino acids: CAISDLDRGGTDTQYF. CDR3 coding DNA: TGTGCCATCAGTGATTTGGACAGGGGGGGCACAGATACGCAGTATTTT.

This clonotype was observed at least ten times. The rearrangement joins TRBV4-3 to TRBJ1-6; 7 bases line up with TRBD1. Losses at the gene ends were 1 base for V and 7 bases for J; bases not matched to a gene: 4. CDR3 size: 15 residues. Germline CDR1 and CDR2: LGHNA and YSLEER. The CDR3 reads CASSQVQGYNSPLHF. CDR3 coding DNA: TGCGCCAGCAGCCAAGTACAGGGGTACAATTCACCCCTCCACTTT.

This clonotype is a singleton in its sample. A much larger clone sits a single nucleotide away, making a read error possible. CDR3 loop: CASGGTTNVLTF. The CDR3 bases are TGTGCCAGCGGGGGAACGACCAACGTCCTGACTTTC. The chain couples TRBV28 to TRBJ2-6; D assignment may be TRBD1 or TRBD2 (5 bases each). The CDR3 has 12 amino acids. With 8 bases removed from V and 8 bases from J, the gap between germline ends came to 10 bases. Germline V lookup: CDR1 MDHEN, CDR2 SYDVKM.

This sequence joins TRBV6-1 and TRBJ2-7, with D uncertain. This CDR3 has 12 residues. Germline values: CDR1 MNHNS, CDR2 SASEGT. Between the trimmed V and J ends, which lost 10 bases and 0 bases, there was a span of 10 bases. CDR3 coding DNA: TGTGCCATCAATGACTTCTCCTACGAGCAGTACTTC. Translation gives CAINDFSYEQYF.

With regard to this clonotype: With a far larger clone one base away, a read error is the likely cause. The rearrangement joins TRBV7-3 to TRBJ2-3, with a weak D call TRBD2 (6 bases). This CDR3 comprises 14 residues. Trimming removed 5 bases at V and 7 bases at J, with 16 bases between. Germline loops: CDR1 SGHTA, CDR2 FQGTGA. CDR3 loop: CASSHRLVKNTQYF. The CDR3 DNA sequence: TGTGCCAGCAGCCACCGACTAGTCAAAAATACGCAGTATTTT.